What follows describes a single TCR beta chain. Data came from immunoSEQ multiplex PCR; TCRdb stores just in-frame clones and leaves some out. The sample includes some 260,000 clones, 88% of them seen just once. This entry is derived from a study of blood T cell repertoires in COVID-19. This CDR3 is built from 17 residues. CDR1 is SEHNR and CDR2 is FQNEAQ in the germline V gene (reference sequence). V was pared by 7 bases and J by 5 bases, with 13 bases of the junction left unmatched. V and J are TRBV7-9 and TRBJ2-2; the match to TRBD2 covers 10 bases. The receptor's source is a woman between 65 and 79 years old with COVID-19, enrolled during active disease. The sequenced material came from peripheral blood. CDR3 in DNA: TGTGCCAGCACCAAACCGGGACTAGCGAAAGGAACCGGGGAGCTGTTTTTT. This encodes CASTKPGLAKGTGELFF.